This T cell receptor (beta chain) derives from a study of control samples from healthy donors and cancer patients. The CDR3 totals 13 residues. V lost 3 bases to trimming and J lost 2 bases, with 8 bases between them. The germline CDR1 and CDR2 sequences are SEHNR and FQNEAQ (reference sequence). Only in-frame clones appear in the TCRdb table, and some are missing; sequencing was by immunoSEQ multiplex PCR. Among about 99,000 clones listed, 80% to 90% were seen once. This TCR came from a man aged 55 to 69 with lung cancer. Sequenced: PBMCs. The genes are TRBV7-9 and TRBJ2-7; D gene unclear. CDR3 amino acids: CASSFYSAYEQYF. The CDR3 nucleotides read TGTGCCAGCAGCTTTTACAGTGCCTACGAGCAGTACTTC.